What follows are 21 T cell receptor beta chains derived from one specimen sequenced in a study of blood T cell repertoires in COVID-19. Profiled with immunoSEQ multiplex PCR; TCRdb holds only in-frame clones, not every one. Found here are about 95,000 clones, over 80% of them singletons; the top ten hold 3% to 4.5%. Sequencing was carried out using peripheral blood. Receptors were obtained from a woman between 50 and 59 years old in a cohort sampled during active COVID-19.

This chain links TRBV3-1 (or the pseudogene TRBV3-2) with TRBJ2-5; D is unclear. V lost 3 bases to trimming and J lost 5 bases, with 10 bases between them. The CDR3 consists of 13 residues. Germline lookup yields CDR1 LGHDT and CDR2 YNNKEL (reference sequence). The CDR3 spells CASSQNGLETQYF. The CDR3 DNA follows: TGTGCCAGCAGCCAGAACGGTCTGGAGACCCAGTACTTC.

This sequence joins TRBV29-1 and TRBJ2-7; 10 bases match TRBD1. Trimming cost V 7 bases and J 5 bases; bases outside gene matches: 17. The CDR3 loop spans 16 amino acids. Per the germline V gene, CDR1 is SQVTM and CDR2 is ANQGSEA. CDR3 loop: CSAELPPDRGPNEQYF. In nucleotides, the CDR3 is TGCAGCGCCGAGCTACCCCCCGACAGGGGGCCCAACGAGCAGTACTTC.

This chain uses TRBV7-2 with TRBJ2-1; 11 bases agree with TRBD2. Trimming removed 5 bases from V and 6 bases from J; junction bases left unmatched: 6. Germline V gives CDR1 SGHTA, CDR2 FQGNSA. This CDR3 contains 15 residues. For the CDR3, the DNA is TGTGCCAGCAGCCAACTAGCGGGAGCACTCAATGAGCAGTTCTTC. This translates into CASSQLAGALNEQFF.

The chain has TRBV28 and TRBJ2-3; 8 nucleotides agree with TRBD2. Germline assignment: CDR1 MDHEN and CDR2 SYDVKM. CDR3 length: 16 residues. J was trimmed by 4 bases and V by 6 bases; bases with no gene match: 12. The CDR3 DNA sequence: TGTGCCAGCAGACCTAGAACAGGGCGGGGGGCAGATACGCAGTATTTT. Residues: CASRPRTGRGADTQYF.

The chain uses TRBV27 and TRBJ2-7; TRBD2 agrees at 11 bases. CDR1 and CDR2 from the germline V gene are MNHEY and SMNVEV (reference sequence). V shed 4 bases and J 6 bases; nucleotides not matched to a gene: 8. The CDR3 has 15 amino acids. In DNA form, the CDR3 reads TGTGCCAGCAGTTCGACACTAGCGGGAGTTAGCGAGCAGTACTTC. Translating gives CASSSTLAGVSEQYF.

J is TRBJ1-1 and V is TRBV28, with D uncertain. Germline V gene lookup returns CDR1 MDHEN and CDR2 SYDVKM. Trimming stripped 6 bases from V and 5 bases from J, with 7 bases between. This CDR3 has 11 residues. CDR3 DNA: TGTGCCAGCAGCAGTACGACTGAAGCTTTCTTT. It translates to CASSSTTEAFF.

CDR3 coding DNA: TGCAGCGTTGTCGGAACCGGGACAGATGGCTACACCTTC. As protein: CSVVGTGTDGYTF. The gene calls are TRBV29-1 and TRBJ1-2, with TRBD1 identical over 7 bases. CDR1 is SQVTM, CDR2 ANQGSEA, per germline. The CDR3 consists of 13 residues. The J segment lost 6 bases and the V segment lost 4 bases, leaving 8 bases of the junction unmatched. The full variable domain, in which reference TRBV29-1 and TRBJ1-2 provide the parts outside the CDR3, is SAVISQKPSRDICQRGTSLTIQCQVDSQVTMMFWYRQQPGQSLTLIATANQGSEATYESGFVIDKFPISRPNLTFSTLTVSNMSPEDSSIYLCSVVGTGTDGYTFGSGTRLTVV.

The chain couples TRBV7-9 to TRBJ1-3; perhaps TRBD1 as D (6 bases). The germline V gene encodes CDR1 SEHNR and CDR2 FQNEAQ (reference sequence). The CDR3 extends over 15 amino acids. V lost 5 bases, J lost 1 base, and 12 bases lay in between. In DNA, the CDR3 is TGTGCCAGCAGCATGACAGGCTTGTCTGGAAACACCATATATTTT. Translating gives CASSMTGLSGNTIYF.

V is TRBV6-1 and J is TRBJ2-1, with TRBD2 matching over 7 bases. Germline V gene data show CDR1 as MNHNS and CDR2 as SASEGT. The CDR3 extends over 16 amino acids. The V segment lost 4 bases and the J segment 2 bases; nucleotides outside the gene matches: 8. This CDR3 reads CASSVSISGTYNEQFF. CDR3 nucleotides: TGTGCCAGCAGTGTTTCAATAAGCGGGACCTACAATGAGCAGTTCTTC.

The CDR3 loop is CASSSTGGWSGNTIYF. The CDR3, as DNA: TGTGCCAGCAGTTCGACAGGGGGCTGGTCTGGAAACACCATATATTTT. The chain carries TRBV6-5 and TRBJ1-3, with 10 bases matching TRBD1. Germline assignment: CDR1 MNHEY and CDR2 SVGAGI. The V gene end was trimmed by 4 bases and the J gene end by 1 base; junction bases not matched to a gene: 4. This CDR3 has 16 residues.

The chain couples TRBV30 to TRBJ2-3; a weak D match, TRBD2 (6 bases). Per germline, CDR1 GTSNPN and CDR2 SVGIG (reference sequence). The CDR3 contains 15 residues. V was shortened by 7 bases and J by 0 bases, with 17 bases between the two germline ends. CDR3 residues: CASRAGGASTDTQYF. The CDR3 DNA is TGTGCCTCCCGAGCGGGCGGGGCTAGCACAGATACGCAGTATTTT.

This chain uses TRBV9 with TRBJ2-1, with 8 bases that match TRBD1. This CDR3 has 15 amino acids. The trim removed 4 bases at V and 2 bases at J, leaving 5 bases unmatched. CDR1 and CDR2 from the germline V gene are SGDLS and YYNGEE. The CDR3 loop reads CASSPTQGAYNEQFF. The CDR3 DNA sequence: TGTGCCAGCAGCCCAACACAGGGGGCCTACAATGAGCAGTTCTTC.

The CDR3, as DNA: TGTGCCAGCAGCTTAGGTGGTGGCCTCACAGATACGCAGTATTTT. The encoded protein is CASSLGGGLTDTQYF. The chain combines TRBV11-2 with TRBJ2-3; D unclear. Germline lookup yields CDR1 SGHAT and CDR2 FQNNGV. CDR3 length: 15 amino acids. Trimming stripped 1 base from V and 2 bases from J, with 10 bases between.

In this sample, this clone turned up once. The chain is built from TRBV7-9 and TRBJ2-3, with 7 positions matching TRBD1. Germline CDR1 and CDR2: SEHNR and FQNEAQ (reference sequence). CDR3 length equals 15 residues. Trimming at V came to 2 bases and at J to 1 base, leaving 3 bases not matched to a gene. CDR3 bases: TGTGCCAGCAGCTTACGAGACAGGGGCACAGATACGCAGTATTTT. This encodes CASSLRDRGTDTQYF.

The CDR3 DNA reads TGTGCCACCAGCAGTTCTTCCTCCGGGACTCTGCAGTACTTC. Residues: CATSSSSSGTLQYF. This rearrangement joins TRBV15 to TRBJ2-7, with a tentative D call TRBD2 (6 bases). Trimming took off 3 bases at V and 9 bases at J, with 18 bases between the two ends. CDR1 is LNHNV, CDR2 YYDKDF, per germline (reference sequence). The CDR3 consists of 14 residues.

The chain has TRBV11-2 and TRBJ2-7; a possible D gene is TRBD1 (6 bases). This CDR3 comprises 14 residues. The V gene's germline CDR1 is SGHAT and CDR2 FQNNGV. Deletions cut 1 base from V and 4 bases from J, with 11 bases between. CDR3 bases: TGTGCCAGCAGCTTAGTTTCAGGGGAATACGAGCAGTACTTC. This encodes CASSLVSGEYEQYF.

The gene calls are TRBV27 and TRBJ1-5, with D unresolved. V lost 6 bases, J lost 0 bases, and 6 bases lay in between. Per the germline V gene, CDR1 is MNHEY and CDR2 is SMNVEV (reference sequence). This CDR3 contains 13 residues. CDR3 coding DNA: TGTGCCAGCAGACTTTATAGCAATCAGCCCCAGCATTTT. It translates to CASRLYSNQPQHF.

The table lists this clone with a few counts. The chain joins TRBV7-3 to TRBJ1-3; possible D gene TRBD1, 6 bases. The V and J ends lost 4 bases and 4 bases respectively, with 8 bases between them. The CDR3 totals 13 residues. Germline CDR1 and CDR2: SGHTA and FQGTGA. The CDR3 sequence: CASSSGQGNTIYF. DNA for the CDR3: TGTGCCAGCAGCTCAGGACAGGGAAACACCATATATTTT. The full variable domain, its missing parts supplied by reference TRBV7-3 and TRBJ1-3, is GAGVSQTPSNKVTEKGKYVELRCDPISGHTALYWYRQSLGQGPEFLIYFQGTGAADDSGLPNDRFFAVRPEGSVSTLKIQRTERGDSAVYLCASSSGQGNTIYFGEGSWLTVV.

The rearrangement joins TRBV2 to TRBJ2-7; tentatively, D is TRBD1 (6 bases). This CDR3 region has 13 residues. Germline V gene sequence: CDR1 SNHLY, CDR2 FYNNEI. V lost 8 bases to trimming and J lost 2 bases, with 13 bases between them. The CDR3 is CASQAGVTYEQYF. CDR3 DNA: TGTGCCAGCCAAGCAGGGGTTACCTACGAGCAGTACTTC.

The rearrangement joins TRBV6-2 or TRBV6-3 to TRBJ2-7; D may be TRBD2 (6 bases). This CDR3 is 12 amino acids long. Germline V gives CDR1 MNHEY, CDR2 SVGEGT. The V end was cut by 3 bases, the J end by 10 bases, with 13 bases between. The CDR3 reads CASSYTGETQYF. The DNA for the CDR3 is TGTGCCAGCAGTTATACGGGGGAGACACAGTACTTC.

The chain links TRBV4-1 to TRBJ2-1, with 14 bases that match TRBD2. The CDR3 loop spans 19 amino acids. The germline CDR1 and CDR2 sequences are MGHRA and YSYEKL. After removal of 3 bases from V and 2 bases from J, the junction contained 9 bases not matched to a gene. CDR3 sequence (DNA): TGCGCCAGCAGCCACGACGGGACTAGCGGGAGTCGCCCCTACAATGAGCAGTTCTTC. Translating it yields CASSHDGTSGSRPYNEQFF.